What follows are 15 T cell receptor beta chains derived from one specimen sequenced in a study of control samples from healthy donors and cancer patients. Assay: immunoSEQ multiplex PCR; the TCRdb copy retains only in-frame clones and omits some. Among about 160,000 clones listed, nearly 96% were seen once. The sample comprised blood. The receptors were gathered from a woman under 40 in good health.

CDR3 sequence reads: CASSADTSSGNTIYF. CDR3 coding DNA: TGCGCCAGCAGTGCTGATACCAGCTCTGGAAACACCATATATTTT. The rearrangement joins TRBV5-1 to TRBJ1-3; no firm D call. Trimming removed 5 bases from V and 0 bases from J, with 12 bases in between. The CDR3 has 15 residues. Germline V gene lookup returns CDR1 SGHRS and CDR2 YFSETQ.

Here the CDR3 DNA reads TGCGCCAGCAGCCAAGGGGGGACAGGGTGGGCAGATACGCAGTATTTT. Residues: CASSQGGTGWADTQYF. The rearrangement uses TRBV4-1 and TRBJ2-3; 9 bases align to TRBD1. CDR3 size: 16 residues. V lost 1 base to trimming and J lost 4 bases; unmatched junction nucleotides: 6. In germline, CDR1 is MGHRA, CDR2 YSYEKL.

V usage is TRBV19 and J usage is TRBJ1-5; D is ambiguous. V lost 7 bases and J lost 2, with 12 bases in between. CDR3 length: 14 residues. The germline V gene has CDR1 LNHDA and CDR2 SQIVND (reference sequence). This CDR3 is CASTWEGGNQPQHF. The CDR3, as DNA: TGTGCCAGTACTTGGGAAGGAGGCAATCAGCCCCAGCATTTT.

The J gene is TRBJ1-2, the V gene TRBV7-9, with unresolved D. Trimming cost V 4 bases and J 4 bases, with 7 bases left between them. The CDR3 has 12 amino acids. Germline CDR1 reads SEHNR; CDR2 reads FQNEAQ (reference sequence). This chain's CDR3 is CASSSGVYGYTF. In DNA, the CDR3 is TGTGCCAGCAGCTCCGGGGTCTATGGCTACACCTTC. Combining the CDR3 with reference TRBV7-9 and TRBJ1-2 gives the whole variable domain DTGVSQNPRHKITKRGQNVTFRCDPISEHNRLYWYRQTLGQGPEFLTYFQNEAQLEKSRLLSDRFSAERPKGSFSTLEIQRTEQGDSAMYLCASSSGVYGYTFGSGTRLTVV.

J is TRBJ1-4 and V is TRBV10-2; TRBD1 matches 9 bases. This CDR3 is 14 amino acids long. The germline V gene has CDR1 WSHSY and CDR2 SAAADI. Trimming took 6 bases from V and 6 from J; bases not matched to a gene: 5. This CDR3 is CASSPGQGDEKLFF. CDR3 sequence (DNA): TGCGCCAGCAGCCCGGGACAGGGTGATGAAAAACTGTTTTTT.

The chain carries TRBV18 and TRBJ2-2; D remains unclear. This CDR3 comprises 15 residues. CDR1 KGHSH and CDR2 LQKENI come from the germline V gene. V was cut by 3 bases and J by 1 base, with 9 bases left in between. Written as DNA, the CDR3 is TGTGCCAGCTCACCTTGGACCGTGAACACCGGGGAGCTGTTTTTT. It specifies CASSPWTVNTGELFF.

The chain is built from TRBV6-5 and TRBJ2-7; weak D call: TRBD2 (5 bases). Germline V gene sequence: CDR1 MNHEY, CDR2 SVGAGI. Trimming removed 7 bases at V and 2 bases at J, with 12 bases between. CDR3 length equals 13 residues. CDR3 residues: CASTRGSPYEQYF. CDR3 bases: TGTGCCAGCACTCGAGGGAGCCCCTACGAGCAGTACTTC.

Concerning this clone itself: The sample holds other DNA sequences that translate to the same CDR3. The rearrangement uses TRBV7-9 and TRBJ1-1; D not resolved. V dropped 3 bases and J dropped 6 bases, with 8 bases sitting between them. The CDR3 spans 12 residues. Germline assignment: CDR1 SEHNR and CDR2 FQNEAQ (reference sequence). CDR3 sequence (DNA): TGTGCCAGCAGCTTGGAGGAGGCTGAAGCTTTCTTT. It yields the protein CASSLEEAEAFF.

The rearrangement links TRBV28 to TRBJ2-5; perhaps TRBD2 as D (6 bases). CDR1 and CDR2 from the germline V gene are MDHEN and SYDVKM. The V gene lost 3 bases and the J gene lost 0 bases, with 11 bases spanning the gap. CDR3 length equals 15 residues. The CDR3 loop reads CASSFVGSYQETQYF. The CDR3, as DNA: TGTGCCAGCAGTTTCGTCGGGAGTTACCAAGAGACCCAGTACTTC.

The CDR3, as DNA: TGTGCCAGCAGTTTCGCCACCACCTACGAGCAGTACTTC. Encoded protein: CASSFATTYEQYF. The chain has TRBV12-3 or TRBV12-4 and TRBJ2-7; D is undetermined. This CDR3 comprises 13 residues. V was pared by 3 bases and J by 2 bases, with 8 bases between.

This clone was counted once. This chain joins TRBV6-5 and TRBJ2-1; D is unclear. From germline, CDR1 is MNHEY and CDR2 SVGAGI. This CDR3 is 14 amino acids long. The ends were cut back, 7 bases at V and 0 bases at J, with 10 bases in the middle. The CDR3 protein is CASTVSSSYNEQFF. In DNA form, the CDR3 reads TGTGCCAGCACGGTTTCCTCCTCCTACAATGAGCAGTTCTTC.

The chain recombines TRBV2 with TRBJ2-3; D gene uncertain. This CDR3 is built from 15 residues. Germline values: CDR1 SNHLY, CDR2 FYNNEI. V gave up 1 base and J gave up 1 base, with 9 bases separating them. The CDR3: CASSEVGTGTDTQYF. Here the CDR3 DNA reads TGTGCCAGCAGTGAAGTGGGAACTGGCACAGATACGCAGTATTTT.

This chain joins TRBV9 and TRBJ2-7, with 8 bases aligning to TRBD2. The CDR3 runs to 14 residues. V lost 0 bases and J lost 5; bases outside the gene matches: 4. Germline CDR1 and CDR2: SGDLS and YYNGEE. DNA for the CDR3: TGTGCCAGCAGCGTAGCGGGAGGGCCGGACGAGCAGTACTTC. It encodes CASSVAGGPDEQYF.

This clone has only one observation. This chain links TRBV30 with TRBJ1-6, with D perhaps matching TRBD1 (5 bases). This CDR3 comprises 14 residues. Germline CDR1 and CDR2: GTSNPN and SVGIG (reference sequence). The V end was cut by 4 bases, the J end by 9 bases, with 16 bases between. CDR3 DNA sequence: TGTGCCTGGACCCACGGGCAGGGCGGTTCACCCCTCCACTTT. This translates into CAWTHGQGGSPLHF. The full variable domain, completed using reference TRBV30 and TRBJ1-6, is SQTIHQWPATLVQPVGSPLSLECTVEGTSNPNLYWYRQAAGRGLQLLFYSVGIGQISSEVPQNLSASRPQDRQFILSSKKLLLSDSGFYLCAWTHGQGGSPLHFGNGTRLTVT.

CDR3: CAINGGTSGYNEQFF. DNA for the CDR3: TGTGCCATCAACGGCGGGACTAGCGGATACAATGAGCAGTTCTTC. V usage is TRBV10-3 and J usage is TRBJ2-1; TRBD2 agrees at 11 bases. V was pared by 7 bases and J by 4 bases, with 6 bases of the junction left unmatched. Germline V gene sequence: CDR1 ENHRY, CDR2 SYGVKD. The CDR3 contains 15 residues.